This T cell receptor beta chain was sequenced during a study of blood T cell repertoires in COVID-19. Background on the study: Italy, Spain and the United States were the sources of the convalescent and acute COVID-19 samples. In each case, the material was cDNA or gDNA derived from T cells, B-cell-depleted T cells, or PBMCs.

The CDR3 has 13 residues. Trimming took off 3 bases at V and 2 bases at J, with 7 bases between the two ends. Germline V gene data show CDR1 as MDHEN and CDR2 as SYDVKM. This clone was seen a few times. The authors' processing: Amplified reference gene primers provided the basis for estimating nucleated cell counts. Data came from immunoSEQ multiplex PCR; TCRdb stores just in-frame clones and leaves some out. V and J calls and clone size are given by that table; D and trimming were obtained from the DNA. Of approximately 400,000 clones detected, more than 80% appear once; the ten largest clones hold 0.95% to 1.5%.

This TCR was recovered from a man between 40 and 49 years old with acute or convalescent COVID-19. The sample taken for sequencing was peripheral blood. This chain uses TRBV28 with TRBJ1-1; D uncertain. The DNA for the CDR3 is TGTGCCAGCAGTTTGCGGGTTAACACTGAAGCTTTCTTT. It yields the protein CASSLRVNTEAFF. Combining the CDR3 with reference TRBV28 and TRBJ1-1 gives the whole variable domain DVKVTQSSRYLVKRTGEKVFLECVQDMDHENMFWYRQDPGLGLRLIYFSYDVKMKEKGDIPEGYSVSREKKERFSLILESASTNQTSMYLCASSLRVNTEAFFGQGTRLTVV.